Listed below are T cell receptor beta chains from one sample, sequenced in a study of T cells after yellow fever vaccination. TCRdb itself ran the 5' RACE reads through MiXCR, one entry per CDR3 protein. The table includes 620,000 or so distinct CDR3 sequences, roughly an eighth detected once. Sequenced here: PBMCs, sampled on the day of the yellow fever booster vaccination. These receptor sequences come from a man younger than 45 who received the YFV17D yellow fever vaccine. Each CDR3 is given without its conserved first and last residue.

J gene	V gene	CDR3 protein
TRBJ1-4	TRBV4-2	ASSQEVEGGEKLF
TRBJ2-5	TRBV7-9	ASLAGETQY
TRBJ2-7	TRBV5-5	ASSFGREGEQY
TRBJ2-1	TRBV5-1	ASSPNRDRIYNEQF
TRBJ1-2	TRBV12-3/TRBV12-4	ASSRGQLANYGYT
TRBJ2-3	TRBV4-3	ASSQAGSGRGRTDTQY
TRBJ2-5	TRBV7-6	ASSLEPPGLAGLGETQY
TRBJ1-1	TRBV6-5	ASSYDINTEAF
TRBJ1-3	TRBV20-1	SASTSGSNSGNTIY
TRBJ2-3	TRBV7-2	ASSLRDIRD
TRBJ1-2	TRBV4-3	ASSQGPGGDYGYT
TRBJ2-3	TRBV19	ASSMPGLAATDTQY
TRBJ2-3	TRBV9	ASSVADSAQY
TRBJ1-1	TRBV7-2	ASSSVQNTEAF
TRBJ2-3	TRBV20-1	SATKGGVADTQY
TRBJ1-1	TRBV6-5	ASIRTGGRSDTEAF
TRBJ2-7	TRBV6-4	ASSAVARTSSYEQY
TRBJ1-1	TRBV20-1	SAKVTEAF
TRBJ2-1	TRBV5-1	ASSLGLAGYGSLNEQF
TRBJ2-7	TRBV20-1	SAPKRDEQY
TRBJ2-1	TRBV29-1	SVEGSSYNEQF